The 12 T cell receptor beta chains below come from one sample, sequenced in a study of cytotoxic CD8 clonotypes in ibrutinib-treated CLL (dated by TCRdb to about 2021). The sample's time point, from its label and the paper: more than 10 months on ibrutinib. Library creation used the immunoSEQ multiplex PCR assay. TCRdb limited this immuneACCESS table to in-frame rearrangements with V and J called. A share of clones is missing; checked studies link under half to unresolved V genes, and the rest is unexplained. The sample table holds hundreds of thousands of clones, of which around 75% were seen once. The top ten clones comprise around 5.9% of the sample. The sample was PBMCs, taken after 12 months of ibrutinib treatment. These receptors were collected from a human donor with chronic lymphocytic leukemia.

The rearrangement joins TRBV7-2 to TRBJ2-3; maybe TRBD2 (6 bases). This CDR3 is built from 16 residues. In germline, CDR1 is SGHTA, CDR2 FQGNSA. Trimming cost V 3 bases and J 6 bases, with 19 bases left between them. CDR3 sequence (DNA): TGTGCCAGCAGCTTGGACTACGGGAGTGTGGGGGATACGCAGTATTTT. Protein sequence: CASSLDYGSVGDTQYF. Full variable domain (rest looked up from reference TRBV7-2 and TRBJ2-3): GAGVSQSPSNKVTEKGKDVELRCDPISGHTALYWYRQSLGQGLEFLIYFQGNSAPDKSGLPSDRFSAERTGGSVSTLTIQRTQQEDSAVYLCASSLDYGSVGDTQYFGPGTRLTVL.

In this sample, this clone turned up a few times. CDR3: CASTPERGRGTDTQYF. In nucleotides, the CDR3 is TGTGCCAGCACTCCTGAGAGGGGGAGGGGCACAGATACGCAGTATTTT. This chain joins TRBV27 and TRBJ2-3; D possibly corresponds to TRBD2 (7 bases). Trimming took off 7 bases at V and 1 base at J, with 18 bases between the two ends. CDR3 length: 16 residues. From germline, CDR1 is MNHEY and CDR2 SMNVEV (reference sequence).

This clone has more than one count but fewer than ten. Compared with germline, one end of the junction differs, possibly owing to a read error. The chain links TRBV9 to TRBJ1-2; no reliable D call. This CDR3 comprises 9 residues. Germline lookup yields CDR1 SGDLS and CDR2 YYNGEE. The CDR3 sequence: CASSVAERF. The DNA for the CDR3 is TGTGCCAGCAGCGTAGCCGAGAGGTTC.

V is TRBV7-3 and J is TRBJ2-7, with 7 nucleotides matching TRBD2. Losses at the gene ends were 0 bases for V and 1 base for J; bases not matched to a gene: 3. Germline V lookup: CDR1 SGHTA, CDR2 FQGTGA. The CDR3 is 15 amino acids. Written as DNA, the CDR3 is TGTGCCAGCAGCTTAACTACTAGCGCGTCCTACGAGCAGTACTTC. It encodes CASSLTTSASYEQYF.

The genes are TRBV30 and TRBJ2-7, with D possibly matching TRBD1 (6 bases). With 0 bases removed from V and 6 bases from J, the gap between germline ends came to 15 bases. From germline, CDR1 is GTSNPN and CDR2 SVGIG (reference sequence). CDR3 length equals 14 residues. CDR3 residues: CAWSVTRGTREQYF. DNA of the CDR3: TGTGCCTGGAGTGTAACCAGGGGTACTCGCGAGCAGTACTTC.

The J gene is TRBJ1-2, the V gene TRBV5-6, with D maybe TRBD1 (6 bases). V gave up 1 base and J gave up 2 bases, with 15 bases separating them. The CDR3 runs 16 residues. CDR1 is SGHDT and CDR2 is YYEEEE in the germline V gene. As DNA, the CDR3 is TGTGCCAGCAGCTTGTGGGCCACGACAGGAAACTATGGCTACACCTTC. Translation: CASSLWATTGNYGYTF.

This chain joins TRBV11-2 and TRBJ2-7, with a weak D call TRBD2 (5 bases). CDR1 and CDR2 from the germline V gene are SGHAT and FQNNGV. The CDR3 sequence is 12 residues long. Trimming left V 1 base short and J 5 bases short, with 6 bases between. The CDR3 sequence: CASSLAGNEQYF. The CDR3 nucleotides are TGTGCCAGCAGCTTAGCGGGAAACGAGCAGTACTTC. The full variable domain, with the rest looked up from reference TRBV11-2 and TRBJ2-7, is EAGVAQSPRYKIIEKRQSVAFWCNPISGHATLYWYQQILGQGPKLLIQFQNNGVVDDSQLPKDRFSAERLKGVDSTLKIQPAKLEDSAVYLCASSLAGNEQYFGPGTRLTVT.

This clone was counted only a few times. CDR3 coding DNA: TGTGCCAGCCCCTGGGGGGTCGGGGGGCAGCGTGACTACGAGCAGTACTTC. Amino acids: CASPWGVGGQRDYEQYF. This rearrangement joins TRBV5-8 to TRBJ2-7; possible D gene TRBD2, 7 bases. V was clipped by 7 bases and J by 3 bases, with 26 bases between them. The CDR3 is made up of 17 amino acids. The germline gives CDR1 SGHTS, CDR2 YDEGEE.

The chain combines TRBV7-2 with TRBJ1-1; D is unresolved. The ends were cut back, 2 bases at V and 2 bases at J, with 12 bases in the middle. Germline CDR1 and CDR2: SGHTA and FQGNSA. The CDR3 has 15 residues. As DNA, the CDR3 is TGTGCCAGCAGCTTAATGTCGGAATTAAACACTGAAGCTTTCTTT. This encodes CASSLMSELNTEAFF.

The V gene is TRBV7-2, the J gene TRBJ2-7; 11 bases align to TRBD2. Germline V gives CDR1 SGHTA, CDR2 FQGNSA. This CDR3 spans 14 amino acids. V lost 6 bases to trimming and J lost 3 bases; unmatched junction nucleotides: 4. This chain's CDR3 is CASRFGLAGYEQYF. CDR3 nucleotide sequence: TGTGCCAGCAGGTTCGGACTAGCGGGCTACGAGCAGTACTTC.

This chain connects TRBV7-2 to TRBJ1-2; TRBD1 might be the D (5 bases). Trimming removed 1 base from V and 4 bases from J, with 16 bases in between. The CDR3 totals 16 residues. From germline, CDR1 is SGHTA and CDR2 FQGNSA. The chain's CDR3 is CASSLVGTQQFYGYTF. CDR3 nucleotides: TGTGCCAGCAGCTTAGTCGGGACGCAGCAGTTCTATGGCTACACCTTC.

This clone was detected a few times. This rearrangement joins TRBV5-1 to TRBJ2-7, with D maybe TRBD2 (5 bases). Per germline, CDR1 SGHRS and CDR2 YFSETQ. V shed 8 bases and J shed 4 bases, with 22 bases lying between them. The CDR3 is made up of 15 amino acids. The CDR3 sequence is CASKLGSGSSYEQYF. The CDR3 region has the DNA TGCGCCAGTAAATTGGGGAGCGGTAGCTCGTACGAGCAGTACTTC.